The 25 T cell receptor beta chains listed next were all sequenced from one sample in a study of sequential checkpoint blockade in melanoma. Stated treatment: randomized to nivolumab then ipilimumab (arm A) or the reverse (arm B). Only in-frame clones appear in the TCRdb table, and some are missing; sequencing was by immunoSEQ multiplex PCR. The table records about 22,000 clones, approximately 68% of them present only once. The sample in question was CD8+ T cells sorted from blood (inferred from file names), obtained from a patient given nivolumab and ipilimumab in sequence. Receptor source: a human donor with melanoma.

CDR3 in DNA: TGTGCCAGCAGTGAAGCGGGGGGGGTAAACTATGGCTACACCTTC. It translates to CASSEAGGVNYGYTF. The J gene is TRBJ1-2, the V gene TRBV2; possibly TRBD1 for D (5 bases). Trimming removed 0 bases from V and 2 bases from J, with 10 bases in between. Germline CDR1 is SNHLY and CDR2 is FYNNEI. CDR3 length: 15 residues.

The chain employs TRBV27 and TRBJ2-2, with D perhaps matching TRBD2 (7 bases). The CDR3 extends over 18 amino acids. Germline V gene sequence: CDR1 MNHEY, CDR2 SMNVEV (reference sequence). V was pared by 3 bases and J by 2 bases, with 19 bases between. CDR3 residues: CASSLRGGRGPNTGELFF. CDR3 bases: TGTGCCAGCAGTTTGAGGGGGGGGAGGGGACCAAACACCGGGGAGCTGTTTTTT.

The chain has TRBV5-4 and TRBJ1-2; TRBD1 matches at 8 bases. The CDR3 has 13 amino acids. Germline V gene data show CDR1 as SGHNT and CDR2 as YYREEE (reference sequence). Trimming cost V 0 bases and J 7 bases; bases outside gene matches: 2. CDR3 loop: CASSLGDRGGYTF. DNA of the CDR3: TGTGCCAGCAGCTTGGGAGACAGGGGTGGCTACACCTTC. Full variable domain (outside the CDR3, taken from reference TRBV5-4 and TRBJ1-2): ETGVTQSPTHLIKTRGQQVTLRCSSQSGHNTVSWYQQALGQGPQFIFQYYREEENGRGNFPPRFSGLQFPNYSSELNVNALELDDSALYLCASSLGDRGGYTFGSGTRLTVV.

The V gene is TRBV6-6, the J gene TRBJ2-1; the D gene is possibly TRBD1 (6 bases). The ends were cut back, 5 bases at V and 7 bases at J, with 21 bases in the middle. CDR3 length: 16 residues. Germline V gives CDR1 MNHNY, CDR2 SVGAGI (reference sequence). The CDR3, as DNA: TGTGCCAGCAGTCCGACGCCCACAGGGATGGTTAATGAGCAGTTCTTC. As protein: CASSPTPTGMVNEQFF.

The rearrangement uses TRBV7-2 and TRBJ1-2; D is undetermined. Per the germline V gene, CDR1 is SGHTA and CDR2 is FQGNSA. The CDR3 is made up of 13 amino acids. With 0 bases removed from V and 8 bases from J, the gap between germline ends came to 10 bases. CDR3 nucleotide sequence: TGTGCCAGCAGCTTAGCGTTAGCTTCGGGCTACACCTTC. Amino acid sequence: CASSLALASGYTF.

This clone appeared a few times. The chain uses TRBV19 and TRBJ2-7, with TRBD2 as a possible D gene (7 bases). Germline V gives CDR1 LNHDA, CDR2 SQIVND (reference sequence). The germline V and J ends were trimmed by 5 bases and 7 bases, with 24 bases remaining between them. CDR3 length equals 16 residues. The CDR3 region is CASSPVRGEGEWEQYF. The CDR3 DNA sequence: TGTGCCAGTAGTCCTGTGAGAGGGGAGGGGGAATGGGAGCAGTACTTC.

The chain has TRBV6-8 and TRBJ2-7, with D possibly TRBD1 on 6 matching bases. This CDR3 contains 18 residues. The V end lost 6 bases, the J end lost 2 bases, and 26 bases lay between the germline ends. CDR1 is MNHGY and CDR2 is SAAAGT in the germline V gene. The CDR3 nucleotides are TGTGCCAGCAGAGCACAGGGTCCCGATCTTCGCTTCCCCTACGAGCAGTACGTC. It is translated as CASRAQGPDLRFPYEQYV.

This clone was counted only a few times. The chain employs TRBV29-1 and TRBJ2-6; D may be TRBD2 (5 bases). The V gene lost 4 bases and the J gene lost 3 bases, with 22 bases spanning the gap. Germline V gene lookup returns CDR1 SQVTM and CDR2 ANQGSEA. The CDR3 consists of 18 residues. The CDR3 coding sequence is TGCAGCGTTGTGGTTGGATCGGGGTTTCAAGGTGGGGCCAACGTCCTGACTTTC. This translates into CSVVVGSGFQGGANVLTF.

The chain has TRBV7-6 and TRBJ1-5; D ambiguous. V lost 2 bases to trimming and J lost 6 bases, with 8 bases between them. Germline V gene lookup returns CDR1 SGHVS and CDR2 FNYEAQ. This CDR3 comprises 13 residues. The CDR3 here is CASSLSEGQPQHF. CDR3 coding DNA: TGTGCCAGCAGCTTAAGTGAGGGTCAGCCCCAGCATTTT.

J is TRBJ2-3 and V is TRBV10-2; TRBD2 aligns across 7 bases. This CDR3 has 13 amino acids. Looked up from germline, CDR1 is WSHSY and CDR2 is SAAADI. V lost 9 bases to trimming and J lost 1 base; unmatched junction nucleotides: 4. Here the CDR3 reads CASCRGGTDTQYF. Here the CDR3 DNA reads TGCGCCAGTTGCCGGGGGGGCACAGATACGCAGTATTTT.

The chain uses TRBV5-1 and TRBJ2-1, with TRBD2 matching 10 bases. The germline V gene has CDR1 SGHRS and CDR2 YFSETQ. The CDR3 is 15 residues long. Trimming took 2 bases from V and 10 from J; bases not matched to a gene: 9. This CDR3 reads CASSLLAGTQGEQFF. Written as DNA, the CDR3 is TGCGCCAGCAGCTTACTAGCGGGGACTCAGGGGGAGCAGTTCTTC.

This chain links TRBV7-9 with TRBJ1-5; 7 bases align to TRBD1. The CDR3 extends over 15 amino acids. Germline CDR1 is SEHNR and CDR2 is FQNEAQ (reference sequence). With 5 bases clipped from V and 7 bases from J, the junction kept 11 bases outside the gene matches. For the CDR3, the DNA is TGTGCCAGCAGCCAAGATACAGGGGACGGGCAGCCCCAGCATTTT. Protein: CASSQDTGDGQPQHF.

J is TRBJ1-2 and V is TRBV28; D is perhaps TRBD1 (6 bases). The CDR3 is 13 amino acids. The ends were cut back, 5 bases at V and 7 bases at J, with 14 bases in the middle. CDR1 and CDR2 (germline): MDHEN, SYDVKM. CDR3 sequence (DNA): TGTGCCAGCAGTCCGTGGACAGCTCGTGGCTACACCTTC. Translating gives CASSPWTARGYTF.

The chain is built from TRBV4-1 and TRBJ2-4; 10 bases agree with TRBD1. The CDR3 covers 15 residues. Germline lookup yields CDR1 MGHRA and CDR2 YSYEKL. After removal of 0 bases from V and 6 bases from J, the junction contained 2 bases not matched to a gene. The CDR3 nucleotides are TGCGCCAGCAGCCAAGAGAGGACAGGGGGAAACATTCAGTACTTC. This codes for CASSQERTGGNIQYF.

V and J are TRBV25-1 and TRBJ1-2, with 10 bases matching TRBD1. Germline V lookup: CDR1 MGHDK, CDR2 SYGVNS. CDR3 length: 13 residues. The trim removed 1 base at V and 7 bases at J, leaving 0 bases unmatched. The CDR3 reads CASSEWTGGGYTF. CDR3 nucleotide sequence: TGTGCCAGCAGTGAATGGACAGGGGGTGGCTACACCTTC.

V is TRBV11-1 and J is TRBJ2-7, with 7 bases fitting TRBD1. The J segment lost 4 bases and the V segment lost 5 bases, leaving 8 bases of the junction unmatched. In germline, CDR1 is SGHAT, CDR2 FQDESV (reference sequence). The CDR3 runs to 14 residues. In DNA, the CDR3 is TGTGCCAGCAGCCAACCGGGACAGAATTACGAGCAGTACTTC. Translating gives CASSQPGQNYEQYF.

The genes are TRBV28 and TRBJ2-1, with 10 bases identical to TRBD2. CDR1 and CDR2 (germline): MDHEN, SYDVKM. This CDR3 is built from 16 residues. With 6 bases clipped from V and 8 bases from J, the junction kept 13 bases outside the gene matches. The CDR3 coding sequence is TGTGCCAGCAGACCCCTAGCGGGGGTTCCCCTAGATGAGCAGTTCTTC. Translating gives CASRPLAGVPLDEQFF.

The rearrangement joins TRBV2 to TRBJ1-5; 8 nucleotides match TRBD1. This CDR3 spans 15 amino acids. The V segment lost 3 bases and the J segment 4 bases; nucleotides outside the gene matches: 5. Germline lookup yields CDR1 SNHLY and CDR2 FYNNEI. The CDR3 protein is CASSDVTGGNQPQHF. The CDR3 region has the DNA TGTGCCAGCAGTGATGTTACAGGGGGGAATCAGCCCCAGCATTTT.

Comments on this clone: At one boundary the junction diverges from the germline segment, which might be a read error. The chain joins TRBV6-5 to TRBJ2-2; perhaps TRBD2 as D (5 bases). Germline values: CDR1 MNHEY, CDR2 SVGAGI. The CDR3 sequence is 14 residues long. CDR3: CASRHRDATVELFF. In DNA form, the CDR3 reads TGTGCCAGCAGACACCGGGATGCTACCGTGGAGCTGTTTTTT.

The chain recombines TRBV6-5 with TRBJ1-2, with TRBD1 matching over 7 bases. This CDR3 has 15 residues. The germline V gene encodes CDR1 MNHEY and CDR2 SVGAGI. V was clipped by 4 bases and J by 8 bases; unmatched bases: 13. CDR3 protein: CASSSGTVPYLGYTF. The CDR3, as DNA: TGTGCCAGCAGTTCTGGGACAGTGCCCTACCTCGGCTACACCTTC.

J is TRBJ2-3 and V is TRBV27; 16 nucleotides line up with TRBD2. This CDR3 has 17 amino acids. Germline V gene data show CDR1 as MNHEY and CDR2 as SMNVEV (reference sequence). Losses at the gene ends were 6 bases for V and 6 bases for J; bases not matched to a gene: 9. The CDR3 loop is CASSPSGGLAGGDTQYF. Written as DNA, the CDR3 is TGTGCCAGCAGCCCCTCCGGGGGACTAGCGGGAGGGGATACGCAGTATTTT.

The J gene is TRBJ1-2, the V gene TRBV5-5, with 8 bases aligning to TRBD1. Unmatched junction bases numbered 7, after V lost 5 bases and J lost 4 bases. This CDR3 spans 14 amino acids. Germline values: CDR1 SGHKS, CDR2 YYEKEE (reference sequence). The DNA of the CDR3 is TGTGCCAGCAGTCCGGACAGGGCCTTCTATGGCTACACCTTC. Protein sequence: CASSPDRAFYGYTF.

This chain uses TRBV2 with TRBJ2-1; D remains unclear. CDR1 and CDR2 from the germline V gene are SNHLY and FYNNEI. This CDR3 spans 16 amino acids. V was cut by 1 base and J by 0 bases, with 10 bases left in between. The CDR3 DNA sequence: TGTGCCAGCAGTGAAGGGGCATTCCCCTCCTACAATGAGCAGTTCTTC. It encodes CASSEGAFPSYNEQFF.

V and J are TRBV11-2 and TRBJ2-2, with 11 bases identical to TRBD2. V was clipped by 2 bases and J by 1 base; unmatched bases: 3. The CDR3 covers 17 residues. CDR1 is SGHAT, CDR2 FQNNGV, per germline. This CDR3 is CASSLLAGGLNTGELFF. Written as DNA, the CDR3 is TGTGCCAGCAGCTTACTAGCGGGGGGCTTGAACACCGGGGAGCTGTTTTTT.

This chain joins TRBV15 and TRBJ2-1; the D gene is possibly TRBD1 (6 bases). The V and J ends lost 9 bases and 5 bases respectively, with 20 bases between them. The CDR3 loop spans 15 amino acids. Germline V gene data show CDR1 as LNHNV and CDR2 as YYDKDF (reference sequence). The CDR3 loop reads CATVRGKGRDNEQFF. The CDR3 DNA reads TGTGCCACGGTGAGGGGGAAAGGGCGTGACAATGAGCAGTTCTTC.